This T cell receptor (beta chain) is from a study of technical replicates of blood from a few donors. The V and J ends lost 4 bases and 7 bases, in that order; junction bases with no gene match: 5. The CDR3 runs to 13 residues. The germline V gene encodes CDR1 SQVTM and CDR2 ANQGSEA. Profiling relied on immunoSEQ multiplex PCR, and the TCRdb table lists in-frame clones only, not all of them. The sample has tens of thousands of clones; about 96% are singletons. Sequencing was performed on T cells isolated from PBMCs. The clonotype comes from a human donor in good health. The J gene is TRBJ2-1, the V gene TRBV29-1; 9 bases match TRBD2. In DNA form, the CDR3 reads TGCAGCGTTGGGGCGGGAGGGCCTAATGAGCAGTTCTTC. Its protein product is CSVGAGGPNEQFF.